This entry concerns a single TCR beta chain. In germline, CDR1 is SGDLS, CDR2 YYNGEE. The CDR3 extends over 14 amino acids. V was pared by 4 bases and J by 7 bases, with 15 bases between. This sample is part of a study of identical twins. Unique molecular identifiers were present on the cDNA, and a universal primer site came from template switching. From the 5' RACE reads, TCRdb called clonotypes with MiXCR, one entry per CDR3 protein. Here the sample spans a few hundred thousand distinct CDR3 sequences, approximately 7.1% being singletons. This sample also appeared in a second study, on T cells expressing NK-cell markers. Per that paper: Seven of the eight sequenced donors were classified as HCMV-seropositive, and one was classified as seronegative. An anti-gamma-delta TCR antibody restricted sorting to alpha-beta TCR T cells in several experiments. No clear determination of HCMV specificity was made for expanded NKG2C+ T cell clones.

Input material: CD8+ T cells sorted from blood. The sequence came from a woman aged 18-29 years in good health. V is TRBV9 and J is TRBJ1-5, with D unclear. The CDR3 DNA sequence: TGTGCCAGCAGCCCCGAGGCGCTCACCCAGCCCCAGCATTTT. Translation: CASSPEALTQPQHF.